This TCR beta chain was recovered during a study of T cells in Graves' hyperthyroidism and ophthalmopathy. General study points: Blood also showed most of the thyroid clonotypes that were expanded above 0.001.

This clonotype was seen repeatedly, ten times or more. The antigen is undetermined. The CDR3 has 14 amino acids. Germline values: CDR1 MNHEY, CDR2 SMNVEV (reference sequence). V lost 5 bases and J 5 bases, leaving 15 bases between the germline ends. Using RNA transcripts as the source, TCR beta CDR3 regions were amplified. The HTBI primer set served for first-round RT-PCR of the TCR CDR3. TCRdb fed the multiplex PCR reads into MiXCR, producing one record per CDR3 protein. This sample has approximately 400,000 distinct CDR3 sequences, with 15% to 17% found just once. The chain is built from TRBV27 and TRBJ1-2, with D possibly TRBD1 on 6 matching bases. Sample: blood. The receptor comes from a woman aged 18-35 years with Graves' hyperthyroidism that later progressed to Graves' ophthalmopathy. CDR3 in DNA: TGTGCCAGCAGTCCCTCGGGACACCAGTATGGCTACACCTTC. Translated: CASSPSGHQYGYTF.